Described below is a single TCR beta chain sequence and its context. Its antigen is not identified. The data are from a study of cytomegalovirus exposure and HLA in healthy donors. The CDR3 spans 18 residues. Germline V lookup: CDR1 SNHLY, CDR2 FYNNEI. The V gene end was trimmed by 4 bases and the J gene end by 5 bases; junction bases not matched to a gene: 11. The study's findings and limits: Earlier analysis looked at TCR beta V segments, and most were productive about 90% or about 30% of the time. No immune exposure information besides CMV serostatus was available. Common viral pathogens were later found to be apparently linked to several of the most significant clusters.

The PCR was carried out with 60 Vbeta primers and 13 Jbeta primers. Method: immunoSEQ multiplex PCR; TCRdb's copy keeps in-frame clones and lacks some. The sample records some 120,000 clones, 80% to 85% being singletons. The chain joins TRBV2 to TRBJ2-3, with 14 bases lining up with TRBD2. The receptor's source is a human donor in good health. Material: PBMCs. CDR3 in DNA: TGTGCCAGCAGTGGGTGGGTGACTAGCGGGGGGGCGGAAGATACGCAGTATTTT. Its protein product is CASSGWVTSGGAEDTQYF.